Listed below are T cell receptor beta chains from one sample, sequenced in a study of regulatory T cells in long-lasting Graves disease. TCRdb itself ran the multiplex PCR reads through MiXCR, one entry per CDR3 protein. The table records some 500,000 distinct CDR3 sequences, about 13% of them present only once. These same records also appear under a second study, on T cells in Graves' hyperthyroidism and ophthalmopathy.

The specimen was peripheral blood mononuclear cells (PBMCs), collected at new diagnosis, from a patient treated with antithyroid drugs. All receptors derive from a man under 40 with Graves disease. Each CDR3 is given with its conserved first and last residue. Each record gives: V gene, clone size, J gene, D gene, CDR3 DNA, CDR3 protein. The D gene is left open where the match is weak. The size entry is marked missing in some rows and otherwise reads once, few, many or a size class.

TRBV27	many	TRBJ2-7	TRBD2	TGTGCCAGCAGAAGGACTAGCGGGGACTCCTACGAGCAGTACTTC	CASRRTSGDSYEQYF
TRBV9	few	TRBJ2-2	TRBD1	TGTGCCAGCAGCTCCTCCGGGACAGTTAACACCGGGGAGCTGTTTTTT	CASSSSGTVNTGELFF
TRBV12-3/TRBV12-4	many	TRBJ2-2	-	TGTGCCAGCTTCCTGGCTAGTCTAACCGGGGAGCTGTTTTTT	CASFLASLTGELFF
TRBV27	many	TRBJ2-1	-	TGTGCCAGCGCATCGGGGTCTTTGAGCAATGAGCAGTTCTTC	CASASGSLSNEQFF
TRBV7-2	many	TRBJ1-4	-	TGTGCCAGCAGCTCGGGATTAGTGGGTGAAAAACTGTTTTTT	CASSSGLVGEKLFF
TRBV30	many	TRBJ2-1	-	TGTGCCTGGAGCGGGAGTGGGTACAATGAGCAGTTCTTC	CAWSGSGYNEQFF
TRBV20-1	many	TRBJ1-6	-	TGCAGTGCTAGAGATGAAGGTTCACCCCTCCACTTT	CSARDEGSPLHF
TRBV6-5	-	TRBJ2-5	-	TGTGCCAGCAGTTACTCGTCAGGGATGATGGAGACCCAGTACTTC	CASSYSSGMMETQYF
TRBV20-1	few	TRBJ2-2	-	TGCAGGTCATCCCGGACCACCACCGGGGAGCTGTTTTTT	CRSSRTTTGELFF
TRBV20-1	many	TRBJ1-6	-	TGCAGTGCTAATCAGGGTGCACCCCTCCACTTT	CSANQGAPLHF
TRBV28	many	TRBJ1-2	-	TGTGCCAGCAGTTTAAGAGTCGAGGGCTACACCTTC	CASSLRVEGYTF
TRBV6-1	many	TRBJ2-7	TRBD2	TGTGCCAGCAGACGTAGCGGGCCCTACGAGCAGTACTTC	CASRRSGPYEQYF
TRBV7-2	many	TRBJ2-7	TRBD1	TGTGCCAGCAGCTCGGGACAGGGACACTACGAGCAGTACTTC	CASSSGQGHYEQYF
TRBV12-3/TRBV12-4	many	TRBJ2-1	-	TGTGCCAGCCTAAGAAGGGAGACCCCCTACAATGAGCAGTTCTTC	CASLRRETPYNEQFF
TRBV5-1	-	TRBJ1-3	-	TGCGCCAGCAGCTTGGGTGACCCGTCCTCTGGAAACACCATATATTTT	CASSLGDPSSGNTIYF
TRBV29-1	many	TRBJ1-1	-	TGCAGCTCTCTACTGAACACTGAAGCTTTCTTT	CSSLLNTEAFF
TRBV27	many	TRBJ2-1	TRBD2	TGTGCCAGCCGAAACCTAGCGGGGACCTCCTACAATGAGCAGTTCTTC	CASRNLAGTSYNEQFF
TRBV27	many	TRBJ2-3	-	TGTGCCAGCAGAGACCGGGACACGGATGGGTATACGCAGTATTTT	CASRDRDTDGYTQYF
TRBV3-1	many	TRBJ1-3	-	TGTGCCAGCAGCCACGCGGGGGCGACTGGAAACACCATATATTTT	CASSHAGATGNTIYF
TRBV11-2	many	TRBJ2-5	-	TGTGCCAGCAGTAGTTTGACAGCCCGGACCCAGTACTTC	CASSSLTARTQYF
TRBV12-3/TRBV12-4	many	TRBJ2-7	TRBD2	TGTGCCAGCACCTTAGCGGGGGGGCCCTACGAGCAGTACTTC	CASTLAGGPYEQYF
TRBV2	many	TRBJ2-1	TRBD1	TGTGCCAGCAGTCGACAGGGCGTCTACAATGAGCAGTTCTTC	CASSRQGVYNEQFF
TRBV6-1	few	TRBJ2-7	-	TGTGCCAGCAGCCCCCGTTATAAGGTTCTTCAGTACTTC	CASSPRYKVLQYF
TRBV29-1	many	TRBJ1-1	-	TGCAGCGTTGTGGTGGGGTTTTACACTGAAGCTTTCTTT	CSVVVGFYTEAFF
TRBV5-1	many	TRBJ2-4	-	TGCGCCAGCAGCTTGGTTTACAGCCTAGCCAAAAACATTCAGTACTTC	CASSLVYSLAKNIQYF
TRBV12-3/TRBV12-4	many	TRBJ2-1	-	TGTGCCAGCAGTTTGGTTGCAGGGGGGGATAGGAATGAGCAGTTCTTC	CASSLVAGGDRNEQFF
TRBV7-9	-	TRBJ2-5	TRBD1	TGTGCCAGCAGCCCGCGACAGGGGAAAGAGACCCAGTACTTC	CASSPRQGKETQYF
TRBV20-1	-	TRBJ2-7	-	TGCAGTGCTAGCGGTCACACCTACGAGCAGTACTTC	CSASGHTYEQYF
TRBV30	-	TRBJ2-2	-	TGTGCCTGGAGTGTCGGAATCAACACCGGGGAGCTGTTTTTT	CAWSVGINTGELFF
TRBV27	many	TRBJ2-1	-	TGTGCCAGCCGCCGGGACCAGATCCTCTACAATGAGCAGTTCTTC	CASRRDQILYNEQFF
TRBV6-5	few	TRBJ1-1	-	TGTGCCAGCAGTTACCAAGGCATGAACACTGAAGCTTTCTTT	CASSYQGMNTEAFF
TRBV7-8	many	TRBJ2-3	TRBD1	TGTGCCAGCAGCTTGGGGACAGGGTTGAGCACAGATACGCAGTATTTT	CASSLGTGLSTDTQYF
TRBV7-2	few	TRBJ2-7	TRBD2	TGTGCCAGCAGCCAACTAGCGGGAAACTACGAGCAGTACTTC	CASSQLAGNYEQYF
TRBV6-1	few	TRBJ2-1	-	TGTGCCAGCAGTGGAAGGGTTAATGAGCAGTTCTTC	CASSGRVNEQFF
TRBV20-1	many	TRBJ2-3	-	TGCAGTGCTAGCCACTTTGTGTCCGGAGATACGCAGTATTTT	CSASHFVSGDTQYF
TRBV5-1	many	TRBJ2-3	-	TGCGCCAGCAGCTCCTACAGGGCAGATACGCAGTATTTT	CASSSYRADTQYF
TRBV7-2	many	TRBJ2-7	-	TGTGCCAGCAGCTTAGTGGTCTACGAGCAGTACTTC	CASSLVVYEQYF
TRBV6-1	many	TRBJ1-1	-	TGTGCCAGCAGTGTGGAGGTCCTCGAAGCTTTCTTT	CASSVEVLEAFF
TRBV12-3/TRBV12-4	few	TRBJ2-1	-	TGTGCCAGCAGCGCTACCACCCGTACCGATGAGCAGTTCTTC	CASSATTRTDEQFF
TRBV29-1	-	TRBJ2-7	-	TGCAGCGTTGAAGGGTTAGGGGTAACCCGCTACGAGCAGTACTTC	CSVEGLGVTRYEQYF
TRBV13	many	TRBJ1-2	-	TGTGCCAGCAGTTATACAGGACCAGGGAGCGGCTACACCTTC	CASSYTGPGSGYTF
TRBV2	many	TRBJ2-7	TRBD2	TGTGCCAGCAGTTCGGGACTAGCTGGAATCCACGAGCAGTACTTC	CASSSGLAGIHEQYF